This passage covers 24 T cell receptor beta chains from one sample sequenced in a study of blood T cell repertoires in COVID-19. The table came from immunoSEQ multiplex PCR; TCRdb's copy has only in-frame clones and leaves some out. The sample has about 55,000 clones, 80% to 95% seen once. Sequencing was done on a sample of peripheral blood. These receptors originate from a man aged 50 to 60 with active COVID-19.

This chain joins TRBV12-3 or TRBV12-4 and TRBJ2-2; 7 bases fit TRBD1. This CDR3 is 13 amino acids long. The V and J ends lost 6 bases and 5 bases, in that order; junction bases with no gene match: 3. CDR3 in amino acids: CASRAGGTGELFF. Written as DNA, the CDR3 is TGTGCCAGCAGAGCAGGGGGAACCGGGGAGCTGTTTTTT.

The gene calls are TRBV4-1 and TRBJ2-2; 9 nucleotides match TRBD2. Looked up from germline, CDR1 is MGHRA and CDR2 is YSYEKL. The length of the CDR3 is 16 residues. V lost 4 bases to trimming and J lost 6 bases; unmatched junction nucleotides: 9. CDR3 residues: CASSRVLTSGPGELFF. For the CDR3, the DNA is TGCGCCAGCAGCCGGGTTCTGACTAGCGGCCCCGGGGAGCTGTTTTTT.

This chain connects TRBV5-1 to TRBJ2-7, with 9 nucleotides matching TRBD1. The junction had 8 bases not matched to a gene; V was cut back by 5 bases and J by 2 bases. Germline V gene data show CDR1 as SGHRS and CDR2 as YFSETQ. This CDR3 region has 15 residues. The CDR3 is CASRVSGTGPYEQYF. CDR3 sequence (DNA): TGCGCCAGCAGAGTTTCCGGGACAGGGCCCTACGAGCAGTACTTC.

The gene calls are TRBV19 and TRBJ2-3; 11 bases match TRBD2. Germline V gene data show CDR1 as LNHDA and CDR2 as SQIVND (reference sequence). J was trimmed by 3 bases and V by 5 bases; bases with no gene match: 1. This CDR3 has 14 residues. The CDR3 is CASSLAGGTDTQYF. CDR3 coding DNA: TGTGCCAGTAGTCTAGCGGGAGGTACAGATACGCAGTATTTT.

V is TRBV28 and J is TRBJ2-4; D perhaps matches TRBD2 (5 bases). The CDR3 totals 14 residues. Germline CDR1 MDHEN, CDR2 SYDVKM. V was pared by 2 bases and J by 8 bases, with 13 bases between. CDR3 loop: CASSLVTAADIQYF. The CDR3 DNA sequence: TGTGCCAGCAGTTTAGTAACAGCGGCTGACATTCAGTACTTC.

The V and J genes are TRBV5-1 and TRBJ2-1; D remains ambiguous. Per the germline V gene, CDR1 is SGHRS and CDR2 is YFSETQ. Trimming took 5 bases from V and 9 from J, leaving 15 bases between them. CDR3 length: 13 amino acids. The CDR3 sequence is CASSLIVSGEQFF. The DNA of the CDR3 is TGCGCCAGCAGTCTAATCGTTTCGGGTGAGCAGTTCTTC.

This rearrangement joins TRBV19 to TRBJ2-3; D may be TRBD2 (6 bases). The germline V and J ends were trimmed by 3 bases and 2 bases, with 12 bases remaining between them. Germline loops: CDR1 LNHDA, CDR2 SQIVND (reference sequence). This CDR3 is 15 amino acids long. Here the CDR3 reads CASSMASGPTDTQYF. The CDR3 DNA sequence: TGTGCCAGTAGTATGGCGAGCGGGCCCACAGATACGCAGTATTTT.

V gene TRBV2 combines with J gene TRBJ2-1; D is unclear. The ends were cut back, 6 bases at V and 6 bases at J, with 6 bases in the middle. The CDR3 extends over 11 amino acids. Germline values: CDR1 SNHLY, CDR2 FYNNEI. CDR3 in DNA: TGTGCCAGCAGCGTATCCAATGAGCAGTTCTTC. Its protein product is CASSVSNEQFF.

The CDR3 here is CASSLYGQGAYEQYF. The CDR3 coding sequence is TGTGCCAGCAGTTTATACGGACAGGGGGCCTACGAGCAGTACTTC. The chain carries TRBV27 and TRBJ2-7, with 10 positions matching TRBD1. This CDR3 spans 15 amino acids. Trimming at V came to 1 base and at J to 2 bases, leaving 2 bases not matched to a gene. Germline V lookup: CDR1 MNHEY, CDR2 SMNVEV (reference sequence).

The V gene is TRBV29-1, the J gene TRBJ1-3; the D is unclear. The CDR3 consists of 12 residues. V was pared by 7 bases and J by 0 bases, with 7 bases between. The V gene's germline CDR1 is SQVTM and CDR2 ANQGSEA. The CDR3 loop reads CSGGSSGNTIYF. The DNA of the CDR3 is TGCAGCGGGGGTAGCTCTGGAAACACCATATATTTT.

The V and J genes are TRBV4-1 and TRBJ2-3, with TRBD1 matching over 8 bases. Germline CDR1 is MGHRA and CDR2 is YSYEKL. V shed 4 bases and J 5 bases; nucleotides not matched to a gene: 11. The CDR3 loop spans 16 amino acids. The DNA for the CDR3 is TGCGCCAGCAGCCCGAAGACAGGGGCGTCGGGAGATACGCAGTATTTT. The encoded protein is CASSPKTGASGDTQYF.

The sample holds a few counts of this clone. The genes are TRBV28 and TRBJ2-7; possible D gene TRBD1, 5 bases. The CDR3 has 15 amino acids. Trimming left V 8 bases short and J 1 base short, with 18 bases between. In germline, CDR1 is MDHEN, CDR2 SYDVKM. The chain's CDR3 is CASAPLGAESYEQYF. The CDR3 coding sequence is TGTGCCAGCGCCCCCTTAGGGGCAGAGTCCTACGAGCAGTACTTC.

This chain uses TRBV30 with TRBJ1-2; 9 nucleotides align to TRBD1. V gave up 1 base and J gave up 8 bases; unmatched junction bases: 8. Germline CDR1 is GTSNPN and CDR2 is SVGIG (reference sequence). The CDR3 consists of 14 residues. CDR3 sequence (DNA): TGTGCCTGGAGTGCGGACAGGGGTTTGGGAGGCTACACCTTC. This translates into CAWSADRGLGGYTF.

V gene TRBV27 combines with J gene TRBJ2-2, with D possibly TRBD2 on 5 matching bases. CDR1 is MNHEY and CDR2 is SMNVEV in the germline V gene (reference sequence). CDR3 length equals 15 residues. Trimming took off 6 bases at V and 7 bases at J, with 18 bases between the two ends. The chain's CDR3 is CASSLGWQRVGELFF. As DNA, the CDR3 is TGTGCCAGCAGCCTAGGATGGCAGAGGGTCGGGGAGCTGTTTTTT.

This chain links TRBV5-6 with TRBJ2-5, with TRBD2 as a possible D gene (6 bases). Germline V gene data show CDR1 as SGHDT and CDR2 as YYEEEE. V was cut by 0 bases and J by 5 bases, with 14 bases left in between. There are 15 residues in the CDR3. CDR3 sequence (DNA): TGTGCCAGCAGCTTGGAGAGCGGGCTCCGGGAGACCCAGTACTTC. Amino acid sequence: CASSLESGLRETQYF.

V gene TRBV5-5 combines with J gene TRBJ2-7; the D is unclear. The CDR3 extends over 14 amino acids. The germline CDR1 and CDR2 sequences are SGHKS and YYEKEE (reference sequence). The V gene lost 0 bases and the J gene lost 0 bases, with 7 bases spanning the gap. This chain's CDR3 is CASSLARVSYEQYF. CDR3 DNA sequence: TGTGCCAGCAGCTTGGCTCGGGTCTCCTACGAGCAGTACTTC.

The chain has TRBV10-2 and TRBJ1-1; possibly TRBD1 for D (6 bases). With 8 bases removed from V and 5 bases from J, the gap between germline ends came to 15 bases. Germline V gene data show CDR1 as WSHSY and CDR2 as SAAADI. The CDR3 covers 13 residues. The CDR3 region has the DNA TGCGCCAGCGAAAGTACAGGGATGACTGAAGCTTTCTTT. Its translation is CASESTGMTEAFF.

The CDR3 sequence: CASSVKQGSEQYF. In nucleotides, the CDR3 is TGTGCCAGTAGTGTAAAACAGGGATCCGAGCAGTACTTC. The rearrangement uses TRBV19 and TRBJ2-7; the D gene is possibly TRBD1 (6 bases). The ends were cut back, 5 bases at V and 6 bases at J, with 14 bases in the middle. From germline, CDR1 is LNHDA and CDR2 SQIVND (reference sequence). The CDR3 consists of 13 residues.

The chain links TRBV30 to TRBJ2-1; D is possibly TRBD1 (6 bases). Per germline, CDR1 GTSNPN and CDR2 SVGIG (reference sequence). This CDR3 has 14 amino acids. V was shortened by 2 bases and J by 6 bases, with 14 bases between the two germline ends. Written as DNA, the CDR3 is TGTGCCTGGAGTCCCAGGGGTACGTCCAATGAGCAGTTCTTC. Protein product: CAWSPRGTSNEQFF. Together with reference TRBV30 and TRBJ2-1, the CDR3 gives the full variable domain: SQTIHQWPATLVQPVGSPLSLECTVEGTSNPNLYWYRQAAGRGLQLLFYSVGIGQISSEVPQNLSASRPQDRQFILSSKKLLLSDSGFYLCAWSPRGTSNEQFFGPGTRLTVL.

The rearrangement uses TRBV11-2 and TRBJ1-2; D not certain. Germline V lookup: CDR1 SGHAT, CDR2 FQNNGV. The V end was cut by 0 bases, the J end by 7 bases, with 6 bases between. CDR3 size: 12 residues. This chain's CDR3 is CASSLERFGYTF. The CDR3 region has the DNA TGTGCCAGCAGCTTAGAGAGGTTTGGCTACACCTTC.

The rearrangement uses TRBV3-1 (or the pseudogene TRBV3-2) and TRBJ2-5; 8 bases agree with TRBD2. The CDR3 is 19 residues long. V lost 0 bases, J lost 4 bases, and 16 bases stayed unmatched. Germline lookup yields CDR1 LGHDT and CDR2 YNNKEL (reference sequence). The CDR3 protein is CASSQDFNFREGPLETQYF. The CDR3 nucleotides read TGTGCCAGCAGCCAAGATTTTAACTTCCGGGAGGGCCCGTTAGAGACCCAGTACTTC.

The chain couples TRBV10-1 to TRBJ2-7; weak D call: TRBD2 (5 bases). The V and J ends lost 3 bases and 3 bases respectively, with 15 bases between them. This CDR3 has 15 amino acids. Germline CDR1 and CDR2: WNHNN and SYGVQD (reference sequence). The CDR3 reads CASSDEDGLNYEQYF. CDR3 nucleotide sequence: TGCGCCAGCAGTGATGAGGACGGACTGAACTACGAGCAGTACTTC.

This clone has only one observation. V is TRBV27 and J is TRBJ1-3; 7 nucleotides match TRBD1. Germline loops: CDR1 MNHEY, CDR2 SMNVEV (reference sequence). V shed 3 bases and J 9 bases; nucleotides not matched to a gene: 8. The CDR3 has 14 amino acids. The CDR3, as DNA: TGTGCCAGCAGTTTCACCGGGACAGAAGGCACCATATATTTT. It is translated as CASSFTGTEGTIYF.

The DNA for the CDR3 is TGCGCCAGCAGCGATCCCTTATCGGGAGGTCACGAGCAGTACTTC. Protein sequence: CASSDPLSGGHEQYF. This chain connects TRBV5-1 to TRBJ2-7; 7 positions agree with TRBD2. CDR3 length equals 15 residues. Germline V gene sequence: CDR1 SGHRS, CDR2 YFSETQ. Germline trimming cut 4 bases from V and 5 bases from J; bases unmatched to any gene: 12.